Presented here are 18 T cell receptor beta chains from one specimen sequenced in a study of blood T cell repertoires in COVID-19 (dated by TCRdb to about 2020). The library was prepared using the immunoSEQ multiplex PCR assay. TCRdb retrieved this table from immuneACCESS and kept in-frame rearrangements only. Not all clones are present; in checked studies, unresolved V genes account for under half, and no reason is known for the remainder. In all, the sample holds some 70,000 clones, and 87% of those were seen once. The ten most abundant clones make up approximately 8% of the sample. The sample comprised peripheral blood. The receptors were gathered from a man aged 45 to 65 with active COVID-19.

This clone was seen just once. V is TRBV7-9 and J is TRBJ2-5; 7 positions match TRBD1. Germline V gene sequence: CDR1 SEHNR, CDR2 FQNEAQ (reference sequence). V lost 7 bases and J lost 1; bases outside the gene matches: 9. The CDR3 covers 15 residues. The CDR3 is CASTLTGFSQETQYF. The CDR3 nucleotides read TGTGCCAGCACCCTGACAGGGTTTTCCCAAGAGACCCAGTACTTC.

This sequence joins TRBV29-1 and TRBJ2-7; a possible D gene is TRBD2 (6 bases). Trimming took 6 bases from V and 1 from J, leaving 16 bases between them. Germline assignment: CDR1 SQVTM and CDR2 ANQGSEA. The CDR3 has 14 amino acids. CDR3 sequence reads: CSVGQGLESYEQYF. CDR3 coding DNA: TGCAGCGTAGGGCAGGGACTCGAGTCCTACGAGCAGTACTTC.

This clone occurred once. CDR3 in DNA: TGCGCCAGCAGCTTGGCGGGGACAGGCCGAAATAATTTCTACGAGCAGTACTTC. This sequence encodes CASSLAGTGRNNFYEQYF. V gene TRBV5-1 combines with J gene TRBJ2-7, with 8 bases identical to TRBD1. Germline trimming cut 0 bases from V and 3 bases from J; bases unmatched to any gene: 14. CDR1 SGHRS and CDR2 YFSETQ come from the germline V gene. This CDR3 is built from 18 residues. Full variable domain (rest looked up from reference TRBV5-1 and TRBJ2-7): KAGVTQTPRYLIKTRGQQVTLSCSPISGHRSVSWYQQTPGQGLQFLFEYFSETQRNKGNFPGRFSGRQFSNSRSEMNVSTLELGDSALYLCASSLAGTGRNNFYEQYFGPGTRLTVT.

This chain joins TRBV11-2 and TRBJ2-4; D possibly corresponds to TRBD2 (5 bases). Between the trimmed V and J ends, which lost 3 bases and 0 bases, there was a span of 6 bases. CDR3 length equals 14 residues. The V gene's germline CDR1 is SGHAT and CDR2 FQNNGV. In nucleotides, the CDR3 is TGTGCCAGCAGCTTCGGGATAGCCAAAAACATTCAGTACTTC. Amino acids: CASSFGIAKNIQYF.

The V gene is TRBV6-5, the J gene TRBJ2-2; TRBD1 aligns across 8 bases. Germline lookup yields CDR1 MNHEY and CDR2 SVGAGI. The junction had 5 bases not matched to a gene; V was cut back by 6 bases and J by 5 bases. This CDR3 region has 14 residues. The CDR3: CASRGTGTTGELFF. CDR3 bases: TGTGCCAGCAGAGGGACAGGTACGACCGGGGAGCTGTTTTTT.

The CDR3 DNA reads as TGTGCCAGCAGTGAACTCACCAGGGGGCGCGGTGAGCAGTACTTC. This translates into CASSELTRGRGEQYF. J is TRBJ2-7 and V is TRBV6-1; 8 positions match TRBD1. This CDR3 is 15 amino acids long. CDR1 is MNHNS, CDR2 SASEGT, per germline. The ends lost 2 bases at V and 7 bases at J; junction bases unmatched: 10.

CDR3 DNA: TGTGCCAGCAGCGTTAGGAGTTCGGAGAGTCAAGCTTTCTTT. It codes for CASSVRSSESQAFF. V usage is TRBV9 and J usage is TRBJ1-1, with D hard to call. V lost 2 bases, J lost 9 bases, and 17 bases lay in between. The CDR3 totals 14 residues. The germline V gene encodes CDR1 SGDLS and CDR2 YYNGEE.

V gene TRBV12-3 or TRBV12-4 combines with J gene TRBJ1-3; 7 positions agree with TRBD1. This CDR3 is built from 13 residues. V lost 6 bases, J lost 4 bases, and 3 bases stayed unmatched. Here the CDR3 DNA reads TGTGCCAGCAGCTCGGGACAGGGAAACACCATATATTTT. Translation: CASSSGQGNTIYF.

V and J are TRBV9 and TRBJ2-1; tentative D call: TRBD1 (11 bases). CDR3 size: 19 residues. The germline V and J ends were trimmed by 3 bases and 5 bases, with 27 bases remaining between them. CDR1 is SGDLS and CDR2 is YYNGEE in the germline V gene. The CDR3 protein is CASSARDRGSGRVHNEQFF. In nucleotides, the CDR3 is TGTGCCAGCAGCGCAAGGGACAGGGGGAGCGGGAGGGTTCACAATGAGCAGTTCTTC.

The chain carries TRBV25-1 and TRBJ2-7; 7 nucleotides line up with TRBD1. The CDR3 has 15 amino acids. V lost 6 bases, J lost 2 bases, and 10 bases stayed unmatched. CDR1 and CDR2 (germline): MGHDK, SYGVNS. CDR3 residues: CASRAVTGSAYEQYF. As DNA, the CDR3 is TGTGCCAGCAGAGCCGTGACAGGGTCCGCCTACGAGCAGTACTTC.

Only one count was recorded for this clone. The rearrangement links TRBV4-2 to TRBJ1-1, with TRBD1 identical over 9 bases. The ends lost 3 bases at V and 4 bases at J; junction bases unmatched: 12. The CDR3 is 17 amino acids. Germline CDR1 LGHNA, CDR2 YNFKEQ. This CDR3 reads CASSQAVGRTGATEAFF. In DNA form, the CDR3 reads TGTGCCAGCAGCCAGGCTGTAGGAAGGACAGGGGCCACTGAAGCTTTCTTT.

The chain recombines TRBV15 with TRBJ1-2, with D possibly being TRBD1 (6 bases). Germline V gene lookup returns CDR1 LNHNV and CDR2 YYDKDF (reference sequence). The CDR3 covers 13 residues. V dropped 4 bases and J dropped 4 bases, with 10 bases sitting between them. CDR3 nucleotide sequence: TGTGCCACCAGCACAGGGGACGGCTATGGCTACACCTTC. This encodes CATSTGDGYGYTF.

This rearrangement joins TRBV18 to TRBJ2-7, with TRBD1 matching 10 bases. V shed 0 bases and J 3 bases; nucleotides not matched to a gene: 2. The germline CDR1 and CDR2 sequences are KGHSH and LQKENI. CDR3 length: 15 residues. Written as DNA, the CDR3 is TGTGCCAGCTCACCACCAGGGACAGGGGTCTACGAGCAGTACTTC. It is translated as CASSPPGTGVYEQYF.

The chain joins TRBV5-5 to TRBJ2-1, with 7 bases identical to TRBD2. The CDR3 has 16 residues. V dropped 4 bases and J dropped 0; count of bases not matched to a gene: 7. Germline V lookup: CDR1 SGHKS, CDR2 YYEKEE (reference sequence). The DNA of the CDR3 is TGTGCCAGCAGCCAGACGAGCGGGGCCTCCTACAATGAGCAGTTCTTC. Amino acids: CASSQTSGASYNEQFF.

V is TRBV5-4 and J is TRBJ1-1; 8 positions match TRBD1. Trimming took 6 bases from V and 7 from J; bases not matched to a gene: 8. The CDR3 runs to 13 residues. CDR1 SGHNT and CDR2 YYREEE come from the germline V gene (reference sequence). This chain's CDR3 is CASTLDRAREAFF. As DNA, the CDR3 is TGTGCCAGCACTCTGGACAGGGCCCGTGAAGCTTTCTTT.

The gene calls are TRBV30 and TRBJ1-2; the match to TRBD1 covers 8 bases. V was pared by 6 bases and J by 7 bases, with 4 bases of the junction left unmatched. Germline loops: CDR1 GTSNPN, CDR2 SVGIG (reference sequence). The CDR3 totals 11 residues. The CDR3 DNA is TGTGCCTGTGGACAGGGAGGTGGCTACACCTTC. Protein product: CACGQGGGYTF.

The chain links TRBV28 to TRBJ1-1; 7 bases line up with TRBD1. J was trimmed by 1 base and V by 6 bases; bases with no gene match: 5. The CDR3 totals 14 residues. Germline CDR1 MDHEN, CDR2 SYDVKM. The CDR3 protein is CASSETGRNTEAFF. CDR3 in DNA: TGTGCCAGCAGCGAGACAGGGCGGAACACTGAAGCTTTCTTT. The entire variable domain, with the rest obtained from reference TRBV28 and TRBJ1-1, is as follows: DVKVTQSSRYLVKRTGEKVFLECVQDMDHENMFWYRQDPGLGLRLIYFSYDVKMKEKGDIPEGYSVSREKKERFSLILESASTNQTSMYLCASSETGRNTEAFFGQGTRLTVV.

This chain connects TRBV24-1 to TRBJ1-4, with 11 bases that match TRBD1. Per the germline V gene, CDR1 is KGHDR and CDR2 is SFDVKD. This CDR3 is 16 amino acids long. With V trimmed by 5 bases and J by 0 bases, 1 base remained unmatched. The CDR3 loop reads CATSGGQGATNEKLFF. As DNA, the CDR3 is TGTGCCACCAGTGGGGGACAGGGGGCAACTAATGAAAAACTGTTTTTT.